Following are 8 T cell receptor beta chains from one sample sequenced in a study of cytomegalovirus exposure and HLA in healthy donors. Here immunoSEQ multiplex PCR was the method, and the copy in TCRdb shows in-frame clones only, minus some. In the table there are about 160,000 clones, around 89% of which are singletons. Sequenced: PBMCs. The receptors originated from a man aged 18 to 29 in good health and CMV-seronegative.

This chain connects TRBV5-1 to TRBJ2-1; D is perhaps TRBD1 (6 bases). This CDR3 region has 12 residues. Germline CDR1 reads SGHRS; CDR2 reads YFSETQ. The V gene lost 0 bases and the J gene lost 10 bases, with 8 bases spanning the gap. CDR3: CASSLEGEEQFF. The CDR3 DNA reads as TGCGCCAGCAGCTTGGAGGGGGAGGAGCAGTTCTTC.

V and J are TRBV5-6 and TRBJ2-5, with a weak D call TRBD2 (5 bases). This CDR3 spans 15 amino acids. V was shortened by 4 bases and J by 0 bases, with 13 bases between the two germline ends. Germline V lookup: CDR1 SGHDT, CDR2 YYEEEE. This CDR3 is CASSPTTTYQETQYF. DNA of the CDR3: TGTGCCAGCAGCCCGACTACTACGTACCAAGAGACCCAGTACTTC.

This chain joins TRBV9 and TRBJ2-1, with D maybe TRBD2 (5 bases). V lost 2 bases and J 1 base, leaving 7 bases between the germline ends. CDR1 is SGDLS and CDR2 is YYNGEE in the germline V gene. CDR3 length: 14 amino acids. The CDR3 sequence: CASSVRGSYNEQFF. CDR3 DNA sequence: TGTGCCAGCAGCGTTCGGGGTTCCTACAATGAGCAGTTCTTC.

CDR3 sequence: CASSPGAGTDTQYF. The CDR3 coding sequence is TGCGCCAGCAGCCCAGGGGCAGGGACAGATACGCAGTATTTT. V and J are TRBV4-3 and TRBJ2-3, with a possible D match to TRBD1 (6 bases). With 4 bases removed from V and 3 bases from J, the gap between germline ends came to 11 bases. This CDR3 has 14 amino acids. The germline V gene encodes CDR1 LGHNA and CDR2 YSLEER.

The rearrangement uses TRBV9 and TRBJ2-1, with 14 positions matching TRBD2. The germline gives CDR1 SGDLS, CDR2 YYNGEE. Trimming cost V 0 bases and J 6 bases; bases outside gene matches: 8. The CDR3 contains 18 residues. The CDR3 loop is CASSVAGGTSGRGNEQFF. The CDR3 DNA follows: TGTGCCAGCAGCGTAGCCGGGGGGACTAGCGGGAGAGGCAATGAGCAGTTCTTC. Filled out from reference TRBV9 and TRBJ2-1, the complete variable domain reads DSGVTQTPKHLITATGQRVTLRCSPRSGDLSVYWYQQSLDQGLQFLIQYYNGEERAKGNILERFSAQQFPDLHSELNLSSLELGDSALYFCASSVAGGTSGRGNEQFFGPGTRLTVL.

The rearrangement joins TRBV7-2 to TRBJ2-1, with D unresolved. In germline, CDR1 is SGHTA, CDR2 FQGNSA. V was cut by 3 bases and J by 5 bases, with 11 bases left in between. The CDR3 length is 14 residues. CDR3: CASSFYGPNNEQFF. The CDR3 DNA reads TGTGCCAGCAGCTTTTATGGGCCGAACAATGAGCAGTTCTTC.

This clone was counted between two and nine times. The gene calls are TRBV11-2 and TRBJ1-4, with 9 bases aligning to TRBD1. CDR1 SGHAT and CDR2 FQNNGV come from the germline V gene. The V segment lost 1 base and the J segment 4 bases; nucleotides outside the gene matches: 10. CDR3 length equals 18 residues. The CDR3 DNA sequence: TGTGCCAGCAGCTTAGTATCTTTCGGACAGGGGATTAATGAAAAACTGTTTTTT. It specifies CASSLVSFGQGINEKLFF.

The rearrangement links TRBV2 to TRBJ1-5; weak D call: TRBD1 (6 bases). This CDR3 is 15 amino acids long. V was trimmed by 6 bases and J by 0 bases, leaving 12 bases between them. Germline CDR1 SNHLY, CDR2 FYNNEI. CDR3 loop: CASRETGVSNQPQHF. In DNA form, the CDR3 reads TGTGCCAGCAGAGAGACAGGAGTTAGCAATCAGCCCCAGCATTTT.